This T cell receptor beta chain comes out of a study of a mutant IDH1 vaccine in newly diagnosed glioma. Study background: The patients were given eight vaccinations, one each in weeks 1, 3, 5, 7, 11, 15, 19 and 23. Pretreatment consisted of radiotherapy, temozolomide, or both, with most receiving both. The treated group averaged approximately 38 years old and was 62.5% male, 37.5% female.

Germline V gene data show CDR1 as ENHRY and CDR2 as SYGVKD. The V segment lost 11 bases and the J segment 3 bases; nucleotides outside the gene matches: 13. The CDR3 totals 14 residues. Data came from immunoSEQ multiplex PCR; TCRdb stores just in-frame clones and leaves some out. The table has 70,000 to 90,000 clones, roughly nine tenths seen once. As to time point: week 5, during vaccination. A single vaccine dose contained 300 ug of mutant IDH1 20-mer peptide, and topical imiquimod was used with it. Regarding this clone: What it binds is not known.

Material: PBMCs, obtained from a glioma patient whose treatment included an IDH1 peptide vaccine. This receptor was taken from a woman in her fifties or sixties with glioma. The chain employs TRBV10-3 and TRBJ2-7; 7 positions match TRBD2. This chain's CDR3 is CAAGFPGLNYEQYF. The CDR3 nucleotides read TGTGCCGCAGGCTTCCCGGGACTAAACTACGAGCAGTACTTC.